Below, 19 T cell receptor beta chains from the same sample are listed, as sequenced in a study of blood T cell repertoires in COVID-19. Sequenced by immunoSEQ multiplex PCR; TCRdb stores in-frame clones only, minus some. The sample has approximately 350,000 clones, around 89% seen once; the top ten hold 3%. The specimen sequenced was peripheral blood. The receptors originated from a woman aged 25 to 39 with COVID-19, enrolled during active disease.

CDR3 sequence (DNA): TGTGCCAGCAGTTTTATTTGGGCTAGCGGGACGAACACCGGGGAGCTGTTTTTT. Its translation is CASSFIWASGTNTGELFF. J is TRBJ2-2 and V is TRBV27, with 9 nucleotides matching TRBD2. Germline V gene lookup returns CDR1 MNHEY and CDR2 SMNVEV (reference sequence). The CDR3 is 18 amino acids. V was clipped by 3 bases and J by 0 bases; unmatched bases: 8.

The chain recombines TRBV9 with TRBJ2-1, with 9 bases matching TRBD2. Trimming at V came to 3 bases and at J to 5 bases, leaving 6 bases not matched to a gene. The CDR3 runs 15 residues. Germline CDR1 and CDR2: SGDLS and YYNGEE. The CDR3 region is CASSGLAGPNNEQFF. CDR3 DNA sequence: TGTGCCAGCAGCGGTCTAGCGGGACCGAACAATGAGCAGTTCTTC.

The CDR3 DNA follows: TGTGCCAGCGCAAAAACCGGGACAGGGGGCAATCAGCCCCAGCATTTT. Protein: CASAKTGTGGNQPQHF. The V call is TRBV27, the J call TRBJ1-5; TRBD1 agrees at 10 bases. The trim removed 8 bases at V and 2 bases at J, leaving 9 bases unmatched. The germline V gene has CDR1 MNHEY and CDR2 SMNVEV (reference sequence). CDR3 length: 16 residues.

The V gene is TRBV5-1, the J gene TRBJ2-7; possible D gene TRBD2, 6 bases. Germline CDR1 SGHRS, CDR2 YFSETQ. CDR3 length equals 14 residues. Deletions cut 0 bases from V and 4 bases from J, with 11 bases between. The CDR3 here is CASSLGPAGYEQYV. DNA for the CDR3: TGCGCCAGCAGCTTGGGCCCGGCGGGGTACGAGCAGTACGTC.

V gene TRBV10-2 combines with J gene TRBJ1-6, with 7 bases that match TRBD1. The CDR3 covers 13 residues. The V and J ends lost 6 bases and 5 bases, in that order; junction bases with no gene match: 1. In germline, CDR1 is WSHSY, CDR2 SAAADI. The CDR3, as DNA: TGCGCCAGCAGGGGGACAGATAATTCACCCCTCCACTTT. It translates to CASRGTDNSPLHF.

The V call is TRBV9, the J call TRBJ1-6; perhaps TRBD1 as D (6 bases). Germline V CDR1 and CDR2: SGDLS, YYNGEE. CDR3 length: 15 amino acids. The V end was cut by 4 bases, the J end by 8 bases, with 16 bases between. The CDR3 is CASSQSGTSDSPLHF. Written as DNA, the CDR3 is TGTGCCAGCAGCCAATCCGGGACATCGGATTCACCCCTCCACTTT. Variable domain in full (rest from reference TRBV9 and TRBJ1-6): DSGVTQTPKHLITATGQRVTLRCSPRSGDLSVYWYQQSLDQGLQFLIQYYNGEERAKGNILERFSAQQFPDLHSELNLSSLELGDSALYFCASSQSGTSDSPLHFGNGTRLTVT.

This sequence joins TRBV10-3 and TRBJ2-7, with TRBD1 matching 8 bases. The CDR3 spans 16 residues. CDR1 and CDR2 from the germline V gene are ENHRY and SYGVKD. V trimming: 4 bases; J trimming: 4 bases; junction bases outside the gene matches: 12. The CDR3 region has the DNA TGTGCCATCAGTGCTGGTAGAATGGACAGGGTGTACGAGCAGTACTTC. This codes for CAISAGRMDRVYEQYF.

This chain joins TRBV4-1 and TRBJ1-1, with unresolved D. Trimming removed 3 bases from V and 1 base from J, with 12 bases in between. The CDR3 length is 15 residues. Germline CDR1 and CDR2: MGHRA and YSYEKL. The CDR3, as DNA: TGCGCCAGCAGCCACCCCGCGTCAGGGAACACTGAAGCTTTCTTT. Its protein product is CASSHPASGNTEAFF.

The rearrangement links TRBV2 to TRBJ1-1; D is ambiguous. CDR3 length: 11 amino acids. Trimming took 2 bases from V and 10 from J, leaving 8 bases between them. Germline V gives CDR1 SNHLY, CDR2 FYNNEI. This CDR3 is CASSEIWLAFF. CDR3 nucleotide sequence: TGTGCCAGCAGTGAAATATGGCTAGCTTTCTTT.

The chain couples TRBV18 to TRBJ2-7; 15 nucleotides match TRBD2. CDR3 length: 14 amino acids. Trimming took 3 bases from V and 7 from J; bases not matched to a gene: 1. CDR1 is KGHSH, CDR2 LQKENI, per germline. CDR3 protein: CASSPGTSGREQYV. As DNA, the CDR3 is TGTGCCAGCTCACCCGGGACTAGCGGGAGGGAGCAGTACGTC.

In this sample, this clone turned up once. The V gene is TRBV5-4, the J gene TRBJ1-2; TRBD1 might be the D (5 bases). V was cut by 5 bases and J by 2 bases, with 10 bases left in between. CDR1 and CDR2 from the germline V gene are SGHNT and YYREEE (reference sequence). This CDR3 has 13 amino acids. The CDR3 region is CASRMGGNYGYTF. The CDR3 nucleotides read TGTGCCAGCAGAATGGGGGGAAACTATGGCTACACCTTC.

The chain is built from TRBV7-8 and TRBJ2-1, with D unclear. Trimming shortened V by 5 bases and J by 6 bases, and 11 bases separated the two germline ends. Germline CDR1 and CDR2: SGHVS and FQNEAQ. This CDR3 comprises 13 residues. CDR3: CASSPESFNEQFF. In nucleotides, the CDR3 is TGTGCCAGCAGCCCGGAGAGTTTCAATGAGCAGTTCTTC.

For this clone: The junction differs from germline at one of its ends, possibly a read error. The chain has TRBV4-3 and TRBJ2-6, with TRBD1 matching over 9 bases. The germline V gene has CDR1 LGHNA and CDR2 YSLEER. CDR3 length: 21 amino acids. CDR3: CASSQEEEDRDRVSEANVLTF. The CDR3 DNA reads as TGCGCCAGCAGCCAAGAAGAGGAGGACCGGGACAGGGTCTCTGAGGCCAACGTCCTGACTTTC.

The V call is TRBV7-2, the J call TRBJ1-1; 7 positions agree with TRBD1. The V and J ends lost 3 bases and 5 bases, in that order; junction bases with no gene match: 9. In germline, CDR1 is SGHTA, CDR2 FQGNSA. The CDR3 is 15 residues long. In nucleotides, the CDR3 is TGTGCCAGCAGCTTTACCCGTGACAGGGTGACTGAAGCTTTCTTT. Amino acid sequence: CASSFTRDRVTEAFF.

This clone was detected once. The chain recombines TRBV7-2 with TRBJ2-5; the D is unclear. V lost 6 bases and J lost 2, with 19 bases in between. Per the germline V gene, CDR1 is SGHTA and CDR2 is FQGNSA. This CDR3 comprises 16 residues. The CDR3 sequence is CASSPLKETRQETQYF. The CDR3 nucleotides are TGTGCCAGCAGTCCACTGAAAGAGACTCGGCAAGAGACCCAGTACTTC.

The V call is TRBV10-1, the J call TRBJ2-1; TRBD2 might be the D (5 bases). Looked up from germline, CDR1 is WNHNN and CDR2 is SYGVQD (reference sequence). Trimming left V 6 bases short and J 4 bases short, with 7 bases between. The CDR3 length is 12 residues. CDR3 region: CASSRGYNEQFF. The CDR3 nucleotides read TGCGCCAGCAGCCGGGGTTACAATGAGCAGTTCTTC.

The CDR3 sequence: CASSLGVAGGDYGYTF. CDR3 sequence (DNA): TGTGCCAGCAGCTTAGGGGTCGCCGGGGGGGATTATGGCTACACCTTC. The rearrangement uses TRBV11-2 and TRBJ1-2; a possible D gene is TRBD1 (5 bases). Deletions cut 1 base from V and 5 bases from J, with 17 bases between. The V gene's germline CDR1 is SGHAT and CDR2 FQNNGV. CDR3 size: 16 residues.

This rearrangement joins TRBV4-1 to TRBJ1-2; D is uncertain. With 5 bases removed from V and 5 bases from J, the gap between germline ends came to 24 bases. Germline values: CDR1 MGHRA, CDR2 YSYEKL. This CDR3 is 17 amino acids long. CDR3 sequence (DNA): TGCGCCAGCAGCTCAACCTCGTGGGCAGCCCGAAGTTATGGCTACACCTTC. Translated: CASSSTSWAARSYGYTF.

The chain joins TRBV7-8 to TRBJ1-4; D unresolved. Trimming cost V 2 bases and J 8 bases, with 9 bases left between them. Looked up from germline, CDR1 is SGHVS and CDR2 is FQNEAQ. The CDR3 is 13 residues long. The CDR3 spells CASSLQLEEKLFF. The CDR3 region has the DNA TGTGCCAGCAGCTTACAGCTGGAGGAAAAACTGTTTTTT.